The 3 T cell receptor beta chains below were found in one sample sequenced in a study of T cells in Graves' hyperthyroidism and ophthalmopathy. There were TCR beta CDR3 regions amplified from RNA transcripts. A set of HTBI primers served as the primers for a first-round RT-PCR of the TCR CDR3. One entry per CDR3 protein results from TCRdb running MiXCR on the multiplex PCR reads. The sample carries 400,000 to 450,000 distinct CDR3 sequences, around 15% recorded once. The sequencing input was blood. The receptors come from a man between 18 and 29 years old with Graves' ophthalmopathy.

In its sample, this clonotype was seen many times. This chain links TRBV7-3 with TRBJ2-3; 9 bases align to TRBD1. With V trimmed by 5 bases and J by 5 bases, 17 bases remained unmatched. Germline loops: CDR1 SGHTA, CDR2 FQGTGA. The CDR3 loop spans 18 amino acids. This CDR3 is CASSPYPGQGPAGDTQYF. Here the CDR3 DNA reads TGTGCCAGCAGCCCCTACCCGGGACAGGGTCCTGCCGGAGATACGCAGTATTTT.

This clonotype was observed a handful of times. A much bigger clone sits one base away, suggesting this may be a read error. The chain recombines TRBV3-1 with TRBJ1-1, with 7 bases fitting TRBD1. V lost 0 bases, J lost 3 bases, and 13 bases stayed unmatched. This CDR3 spans 18 amino acids. Germline V gene data show CDR1 as LGHDT and CDR2 as YNNKEL (reference sequence). The CDR3 protein is CASSQEGTDYFMDTEAFF. CDR3 in DNA: TGTGCCAGCAGCCAAGAGGGGACAGACTATTTTATGGACACTGAAGCTTTCTTT.

This chain connects TRBV18 to TRBJ1-5; D is uncertain. Germline values: CDR1 KGHSH, CDR2 LQKENI. The CDR3 sequence is 15 residues long. The germline V and J ends were trimmed by 2 bases and 0 bases, with 8 bases remaining between them. DNA for the CDR3: TGTGCCAGCTCACCAGAGGCTTATAGCAATCAGCCCCAGCATTTT. It is translated as CASSPEAYSNQPQHF.